These T cell receptor beta chains were read from a single sample in a study of T-cell reconstitution after alpha-beta-depleted transplantation in children. Using its own MiXCR run on the PCR reads, TCRdb lists one record per CDR3 protein. The table has a few hundred thousand distinct CDR3 sequences, 10% seen once. Source: PBMCs from the stem cell graft donor, taken from the stem cell graft. The origin of the receptors is a human donor who donated a stem cell graft to a child with acute lymphoblastic leukemia. Each CDR3 is given with its conserved first and last residue. A D gene is named only where the DNA matches it firmly. Not all rows give a size; the values are once, few, many and, for expanded clones, a class.

j_call: TRBJ1-2
clone_size: few
d_call: TRBD1
v_call: TRBV27
cdr3_aa: CASSWTGGPYGYTF
cdr3_nt: TGTGCCAGCAGTTGGACAGGGGGCCCATATGGCTACACCTTC

j_call: TRBJ1-4
clone_size: many
d_call: -
v_call: TRBV29-1
cdr3_aa: CSVGKAANEKLFF
cdr3_nt: TGCAGCGTGGGGAAGGCAGCTAATGAAAAACTGTTTTTT

j_call: TRBJ2-1
clone_size: -
d_call: -
v_call: TRBV12-3/TRBV12-4
cdr3_aa: CASSPQGRVTYNEQFF
cdr3_nt: TGTGCCAGCAGTCCGCAGGGGAGGGTCACCTACAATGAGCAGTTCTTC

j_call: TRBJ1-5
clone_size: many
d_call: TRBD1
v_call: TRBV28
cdr3_aa: CASSPLLRTGSLRLGNQPQHF
cdr3_nt: TGTGCCAGCAGTCCCCTTTTGCGGACAGGGTCCCTGCGATTAGGCAATCAGCCCCAGCATTTT

j_call: TRBJ2-7
clone_size: few
d_call: -
v_call: TRBV6-2/TRBV6-3
cdr3_aa: CASRNPTYEQYF
cdr3_nt: TGTGCCAGCAGGAACCCTACGTACGAGCAGTACTTC

j_call: TRBJ2-7
clone_size: few
d_call: TRBD2
v_call: TRBV15
cdr3_aa: CATSRDTSGGYEQYF
cdr3_nt: TGTGCCACCAGCAGAGATACTAGCGGCGGGTACGAGCAGTACTTC

j_call: TRBJ2-1
clone_size: -
d_call: TRBD2
v_call: TRBV3-1
cdr3_aa: CASCLNLAAGGSAYNEQFF
cdr3_nt: TGTGCCAGCTGTTTGAACTTAGCAGCGGGAGGCTCAGCCTACAATGAGCAGTTCTTC

j_call: TRBJ2-5
clone_size: -
d_call: TRBD2
v_call: TRBV10-3
cdr3_aa: CATRLAGRGETQYF
cdr3_nt: TGTGCCACCAGACTAGCGGGAAGAGGGGAGACCCAGTACTTC

j_call: TRBJ2-7
clone_size: -
d_call: TRBD1
v_call: TRBV5-5
cdr3_aa: CASSPLMGQVLDEQYF
cdr3_nt: TGTGCCAGCAGCCCCCTTATGGGACAGGTCTTGGACGAGCAGTACTTC

j_call: TRBJ2-7
clone_size: -
d_call: TRBD2
v_call: TRBV5-1
cdr3_aa: CASSLVSGLAGYEQYF
cdr3_nt: TGCGCCAGCAGCTTGGTCAGCGGACTAGCGGGATACGAGCAGTACTTC

j_call: TRBJ1-1
clone_size: many
d_call: -
v_call: TRBV6-1
cdr3_aa: CASSSRTANTEAFF
cdr3_nt: TGTGCCAGCAGCTCCCGGACAGCTAACACTGAAGCTTTCTTT

j_call: TRBJ2-1
clone_size: -
d_call: TRBD2
v_call: TRBV20-1
cdr3_aa: CSARTSDPGGSYNEQFF
cdr3_nt: TGCAGTGCCCGGACTAGCGACCCCGGGGGCTCCTACAATGAGCAGTTCTTC

j_call: TRBJ2-7
clone_size: -
d_call: -
v_call: TRBV5-6
cdr3_aa: CASSLGSTYEQYF
cdr3_nt: TGTGCCAGCAGCTTGGGGAGCACCTACGAGCAGTACTTC

j_call: TRBJ2-3
clone_size: few
d_call: -
v_call: TRBV5-1
cdr3_aa: CASSLALGTQDTQYF
cdr3_nt: TGCGCCAGCAGCTTGGCCTTGGGGACACAAGATACGCAGTATTTT

j_call: TRBJ1-1
clone_size: -
d_call: -
v_call: TRBV4-1
cdr3_aa: CASSHPAVEAFF
cdr3_nt: TGCGCCAGCAGCCACCCCGCTGTGGAAGCTTTCTTT

j_call: TRBJ1-1
clone_size: -
d_call: TRBD1
v_call: TRBV12-3/TRBV12-4
cdr3_aa: CASSLGDRNTEAFF
cdr3_nt: TGTGCCAGCAGTTTAGGGGACAGGAACACTGAAGCTTTCTTT

j_call: TRBJ2-1
clone_size: few
d_call: TRBD2
v_call: TRBV5-1
cdr3_aa: CASSLVGLAGENNEQFF
cdr3_nt: TGCGCCAGCAGCTTGGTGGGACTAGCGGGAGAAAACAATGAGCAGTTCTTC

j_call: TRBJ2-7
clone_size: few
d_call: -
v_call: TRBV9
cdr3_aa: CASSPISSYEQYF
cdr3_nt: TGTGCCAGCAGTCCCATCAGCTCCTACGAGCAGTACTTC

j_call: TRBJ1-3
clone_size: few
d_call: -
v_call: TRBV2
cdr3_aa: CASTDAEGGNGNTIYF
cdr3_nt: TGTGCCAGCACCGACGCTGAGGGGGGCAATGGAAACACCATATATTTT

j_call: TRBJ2-1
clone_size: few
d_call: -
v_call: TRBV7-9
cdr3_aa: CASSLGNRARFFEQFF
cdr3_nt: TGTGCCAGCAGCTTAGGGAACAGGGCCCGATTTTTTGAGCAGTTCTTC

j_call: TRBJ2-3
clone_size: -
d_call: TRBD1
v_call: TRBV29-1
cdr3_aa: CSVRRRDREGTDTQYF
cdr3_nt: TGCAGCGTCCGACGACGGGACAGGGAAGGAACAGATACGCAGTATTTT

j_call: TRBJ2-1
clone_size: many
d_call: TRBD2
v_call: TRBV4-3
cdr3_aa: CASSQEPPGGHNEQFF
cdr3_nt: TGCGCCAGCAGCCAAGAGCCCCCGGGAGGGCATAATGAGCAGTTCTTC

j_call: TRBJ2-5
clone_size: -
d_call: -
v_call: TRBV7-8
cdr3_aa: CASSRGTETQYF
cdr3_nt: TGTGCCAGCAGCCGAGGGACGGAGACCCAGTACTTC

j_call: TRBJ2-5
clone_size: many
d_call: -
v_call: TRBV11-1
cdr3_aa: CASSLRLEVTQYF
cdr3_nt: TGTGCCAGCAGCCTTCGACTAGAGGTGACCCAGTACTTC

j_call: TRBJ2-4
clone_size: -
d_call: -
v_call: TRBV5-1
cdr3_aa: CASSVVTGNIQYF
cdr3_nt: TGCGCCAGCAGCGTTGTGACGGGTAACATTCAGTACTTC

j_call: TRBJ2-1
clone_size: few
d_call: TRBD2
v_call: TRBV10-3
cdr3_aa: CAIRSGRAGSEQFF
cdr3_nt: TGTGCCATCCGTAGCGGGAGGGCCGGGAGTGAGCAGTTCTTC

j_call: TRBJ2-1
clone_size: many
d_call: TRBD2
v_call: TRBV20-1
cdr3_aa: CSARALGLAGTPDNEQFF
cdr3_nt: TGCAGTGCTAGAGCACTTGGACTAGCCGGAACCCCTGACAATGAGCAGTTCTTC

j_call: TRBJ2-7
clone_size: -
d_call: TRBD2
v_call: TRBV5-1
cdr3_aa: CASSFDSGRAGEQYF
cdr3_nt: TGCGCCAGCAGCTTCGATAGCGGGAGGGCTGGAGAGCAGTACTTC

j_call: TRBJ2-7
clone_size: many
d_call: -
v_call: TRBV4-1
cdr3_aa: CASSQDLWGAGIYEQYF
cdr3_nt: TGCGCCAGCAGCCAAGATCTTTGGGGTGCGGGGATTTACGAGCAGTACTTC

j_call: TRBJ2-7
clone_size: -
d_call: TRBD2
v_call: TRBV20-1
cdr3_aa: CSARRTSGIYEQYF
cdr3_nt: TGCAGTGCTAGACGTACTAGCGGGATCTACGAGCAGTACTTC

j_call: TRBJ2-5
clone_size: many
d_call: -
v_call: TRBV5-6
cdr3_aa: CASSLMGNRETQYF
cdr3_nt: TGTGCCAGCAGCTTGATGGGGAATCGAGAGACCCAGTACTTC

j_call: TRBJ1-2
clone_size: few
d_call: TRBD1
v_call: TRBV7-9
cdr3_aa: CASSLMIQGASGYTF
cdr3_nt: TGTGCCAGCAGCTTAATGATACAGGGGGCAAGCGGCTACACCTTC

j_call: TRBJ2-1
clone_size: few
d_call: -
v_call: TRBV4-3
cdr3_aa: CASSQDSRVPDNEQFF
cdr3_nt: TGCGCCAGCAGCCAAGATTCGAGAGTTCCGGACAATGAGCAGTTCTTC

j_call: TRBJ1-5
clone_size: many
d_call: -
v_call: TRBV15
cdr3_aa: CATSGGSNQPQHF
cdr3_nt: TGTGCCACCAGCGGAGGCTCGAATCAGCCCCAGCATTTT

j_call: TRBJ2-7
clone_size: many
d_call: -
v_call: TRBV15
cdr3_aa: CATSRDRGREQYF
cdr3_nt: TGTGCCACCAGCAGAGATAGGGGCCGGGAGCAGTACTTC

j_call: TRBJ2-1
clone_size: -
d_call: -
v_call: TRBV7-9
cdr3_aa: CASSPDTSADEQFF
cdr3_nt: TGTGCCAGCAGCCCGGACACTTCGGCGGATGAGCAGTTCTTC

j_call: TRBJ2-7
clone_size: few
d_call: TRBD2
v_call: TRBV5-1
cdr3_aa: CASSLVGGLGSREQYF
cdr3_nt: TGCGCCAGCAGCTTGGTTGGCGGACTAGGAAGTCGGGAGCAGTACTTC

j_call: TRBJ2-5
clone_size: -
d_call: TRBD2
v_call: TRBV10-2
cdr3_aa: CASSRFRGEETQYF
cdr3_nt: TGCGCCAGCTCAAGATTTCGGGGGGAAGAGACCCAGTACTTC

j_call: TRBJ1-1
clone_size: many
d_call: TRBD1
v_call: TRBV6-2/TRBV6-3
cdr3_aa: CASSRQTGMNTEAFF
cdr3_nt: TGTGCCAGCAGTCGGCAGACAGGGATGAACACTGAAGCTTTCTTT

j_call: TRBJ2-2
clone_size: few
d_call: TRBD2
v_call: TRBV11-3
cdr3_aa: CASSLAGGPFTGELFF
cdr3_nt: TGTGCCAGCAGCTTAGCGGGAGGGCCGTTCACCGGGGAGCTGTTTTTT

j_call: TRBJ2-5
clone_size: -
d_call: TRBD2
v_call: TRBV4-3
cdr3_aa: CASSQVVAGTQETQYF
cdr3_nt: TGCGCCAGCAGCCAAGTGGTAGCGGGTACCCAAGAGACCCAGTACTTC

j_call: TRBJ2-3
clone_size: few
d_call: -
v_call: TRBV5-1
cdr3_aa: CASSSRGQITDTQYF
cdr3_nt: TGCGCCAGCAGCTCCCGCGGACAGATCACAGATACGCAGTATTTT

j_call: TRBJ2-3
clone_size: many
d_call: -
v_call: TRBV27
cdr3_aa: CASSTTQVWADTQYF
cdr3_nt: TGTGCCAGCAGTACCACACAGGTCTGGGCAGATACGCAGTATTTT

j_call: TRBJ2-5
clone_size: -
d_call: TRBD2
v_call: TRBV5-1
cdr3_aa: CASSLVPSGSMKTQYF
cdr3_nt: TGCGCCAGCAGCTTGGTTCCTAGCGGGAGTATGAAGACCCAGTACTTC

j_call: TRBJ1-5
clone_size: -
d_call: TRBD1
v_call: TRBV12-3/TRBV12-4
cdr3_aa: CASSLNLGTGQNQPQHF
cdr3_nt: TGTGCCAGCAGTTTAAACTTGGGGACAGGCCAGAATCAGCCCCAGCATTTT

j_call: TRBJ1-1
clone_size: -
d_call: -
v_call: TRBV24-1
cdr3_aa: CATSETGRTNTEAFF
cdr3_nt: TGTGCCACCAGTGAGACGGGACGGACGAACACTGAAGCTTTCTTT

j_call: TRBJ2-7
clone_size: -
d_call: -
v_call: TRBV30
cdr3_aa: CAWSRGASGAYEQYF
cdr3_nt: TGTGCCTGGAGCCGGGGGGCTAGCGGAGCCTACGAGCAGTACTTC

j_call: TRBJ2-1
clone_size: few
d_call: -
v_call: TRBV5-1
cdr3_aa: CASSLAMYEQFF
cdr3_nt: TGCGCCAGCAGCTTGGCCATGTACGAGCAGTTCTTC

j_call: TRBJ1-5
clone_size: few
d_call: -
v_call: TRBV28
cdr3_aa: CASSSRAPGGQPQHF
cdr3_nt: TGTGCCAGCAGCTCTAGGGCCCCGGGCGGGCAGCCCCAGCATTTT

j_call: TRBJ1-2
clone_size: -
d_call: TRBD1
v_call: TRBV5-1
cdr3_aa: CASSYGQGSDGYTF
cdr3_nt: TGCGCCAGCAGCTATGGACAGGGCTCGGATGGCTACACCTTC

j_call: TRBJ2-5
clone_size: -
d_call: -
v_call: TRBV20-1
cdr3_aa: CSAARSGETQYF
cdr3_nt: TGCAGTGCTGCCCGTTCGGGAGAGACCCAGTACTTC

j_call: TRBJ2-1
clone_size: few
d_call: TRBD2
v_call: TRBV20-1
cdr3_aa: CSARDMTSGRVNEQFF
cdr3_nt: TGCAGTGCTAGAGATATGACTAGCGGGAGGGTCAATGAGCAGTTCTTC

j_call: TRBJ2-1
clone_size: few
d_call: -
v_call: TRBV6-5
cdr3_aa: CASSYLSDSPDNEQFF
cdr3_nt: TGTGCCAGCAGTTACTTGTCGGACAGTCCCGACAATGAGCAGTTCTTC

j_call: TRBJ2-7
clone_size: -
d_call: TRBD2
v_call: TRBV20-1
cdr3_aa: CSARAEREWYEQYF
cdr3_nt: TGCAGTGCTAGAGCCGAGCGGGAGTGGTACGAGCAGTACTTC

j_call: TRBJ1-3
clone_size: -
d_call: -
v_call: TRBV5-1
cdr3_aa: CASSLRTTGYAGNTIYF
cdr3_nt: TGCGCCAGCAGCTTGAGGACCACAGGTTACGCTGGAAACACCATATATTTT

j_call: TRBJ2-3
clone_size: -
d_call: TRBD2
v_call: TRBV11-1
cdr3_aa: CASSLEKRLAGVPDTQYF
cdr3_nt: TGTGCCAGCAGCTTAGAGAAAAGACTAGCGGGAGTTCCAGATACGCAGTATTTT

j_call: TRBJ2-7
clone_size: few
d_call: TRBD2
v_call: TRBV4-1
cdr3_aa: CASSQRGGSSYEQYF
cdr3_nt: TGCGCCAGCAGCCAACGGGGCGGGAGTAGCTACGAGCAGTACTTC

j_call: TRBJ1-6
clone_size: -
d_call: -
v_call: TRBV5-6
cdr3_aa: CASSLEQNNSPLHF
cdr3_nt: TGTGCCAGCAGCTTGGAACAGAATAATTCACCCCTCCACTTT